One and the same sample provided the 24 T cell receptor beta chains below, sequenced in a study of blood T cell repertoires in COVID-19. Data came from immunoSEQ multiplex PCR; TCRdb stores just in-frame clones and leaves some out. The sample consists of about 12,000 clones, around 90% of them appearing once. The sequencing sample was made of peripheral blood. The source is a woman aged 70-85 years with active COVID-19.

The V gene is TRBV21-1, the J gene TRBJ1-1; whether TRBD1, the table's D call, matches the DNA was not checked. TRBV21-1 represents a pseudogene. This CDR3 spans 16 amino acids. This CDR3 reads CASSKRVQQGYTEAFF. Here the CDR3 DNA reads TGTGCCAGCAGCAAAAGGGTTCAGCAGGGGTACACTGAAGCTTTCTTT.

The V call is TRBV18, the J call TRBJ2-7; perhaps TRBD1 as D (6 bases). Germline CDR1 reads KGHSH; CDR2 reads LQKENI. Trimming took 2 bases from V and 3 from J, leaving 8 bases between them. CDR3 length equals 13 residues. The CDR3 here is CASSPSRGYEQYF. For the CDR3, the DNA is TGTGCCAGCTCACCAAGCAGGGGCTACGAGCAGTACTTC.

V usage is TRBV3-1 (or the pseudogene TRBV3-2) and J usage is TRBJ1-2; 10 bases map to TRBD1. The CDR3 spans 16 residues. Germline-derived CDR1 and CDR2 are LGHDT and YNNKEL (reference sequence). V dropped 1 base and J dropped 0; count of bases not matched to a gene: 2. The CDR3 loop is CASSQGGTGANYGYTF. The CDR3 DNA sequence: TGTGCCAGCAGCCAAGGGGGGACAGGGGCTAACTATGGCTACACCTTC.

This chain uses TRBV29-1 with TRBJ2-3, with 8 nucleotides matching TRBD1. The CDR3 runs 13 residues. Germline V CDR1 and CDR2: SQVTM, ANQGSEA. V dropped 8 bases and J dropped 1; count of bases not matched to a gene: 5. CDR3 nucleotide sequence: TGCAGCTCCACGGGACAGGGCACAGATACGCAGTATTTT. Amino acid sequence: CSSTGQGTDTQYF.

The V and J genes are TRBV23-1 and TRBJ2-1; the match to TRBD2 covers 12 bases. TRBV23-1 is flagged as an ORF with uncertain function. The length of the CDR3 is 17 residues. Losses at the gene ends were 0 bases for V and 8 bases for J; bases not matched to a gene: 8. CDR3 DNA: TGCGCCAGCAGTCAATCGCAGTCTAGCGGGAGGGTGGATGAGCAGTTCTTC. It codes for CASSQSQSSGRVDEQFF.

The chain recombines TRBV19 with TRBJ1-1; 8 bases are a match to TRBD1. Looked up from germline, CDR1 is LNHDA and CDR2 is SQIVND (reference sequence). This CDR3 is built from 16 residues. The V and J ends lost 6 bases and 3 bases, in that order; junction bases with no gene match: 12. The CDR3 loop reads CASRMGGGQDDTEAFF. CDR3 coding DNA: TGTGCCAGTAGAATGGGGGGGGGACAGGACGACACTGAAGCTTTCTTT.

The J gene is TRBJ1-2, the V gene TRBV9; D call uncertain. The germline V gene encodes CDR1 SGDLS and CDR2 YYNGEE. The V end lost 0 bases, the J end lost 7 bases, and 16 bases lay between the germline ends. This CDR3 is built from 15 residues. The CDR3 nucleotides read TGTGCCAGCAGCGTAGACCCTGAGGCTCCTCTTGGCTACACCTTC. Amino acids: CASSVDPEAPLGYTF.

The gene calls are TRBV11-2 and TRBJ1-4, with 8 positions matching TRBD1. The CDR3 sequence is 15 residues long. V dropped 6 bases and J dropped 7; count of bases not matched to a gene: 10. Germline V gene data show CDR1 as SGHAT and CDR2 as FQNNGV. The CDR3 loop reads CASSRLTGEGEKLFF. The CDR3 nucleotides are TGTGCCAGCAGTCGCCTGACAGGGGAGGGTGAAAAACTGTTTTTT.

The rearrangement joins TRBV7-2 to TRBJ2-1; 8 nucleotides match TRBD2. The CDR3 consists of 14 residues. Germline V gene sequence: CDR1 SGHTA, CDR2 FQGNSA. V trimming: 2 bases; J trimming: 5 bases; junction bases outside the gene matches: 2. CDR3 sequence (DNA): TGTGCCAGCAGCTTAAGGCGGGAGGACAATGAGCAGTTCTTC. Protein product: CASSLRREDNEQFF.

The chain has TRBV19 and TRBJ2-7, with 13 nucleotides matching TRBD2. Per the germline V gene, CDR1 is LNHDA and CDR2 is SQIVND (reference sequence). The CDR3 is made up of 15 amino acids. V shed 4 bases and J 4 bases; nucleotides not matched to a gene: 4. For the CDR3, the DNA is TGTGCCAGTAGTACACGGACTAGCGGGAGTTACGAGCAGTACTTC. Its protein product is CASSTRTSGSYEQYF.

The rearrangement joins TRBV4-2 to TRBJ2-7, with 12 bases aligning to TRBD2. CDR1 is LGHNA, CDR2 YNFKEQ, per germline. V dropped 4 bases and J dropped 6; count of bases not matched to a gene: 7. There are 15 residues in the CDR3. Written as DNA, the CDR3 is TGTGCCAGCAGCCCCCGGACTAGCGGGACCTCCGAGCAGTACTTC. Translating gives CASSPRTSGTSEQYF.

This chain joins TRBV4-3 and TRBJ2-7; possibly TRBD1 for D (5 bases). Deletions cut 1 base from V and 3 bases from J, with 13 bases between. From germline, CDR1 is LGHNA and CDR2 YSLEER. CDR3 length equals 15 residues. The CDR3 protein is CASSQARASSYEQYF. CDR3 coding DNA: TGCGCCAGCAGCCAAGCCAGGGCTAGTAGCTACGAGCAGTACTTC.

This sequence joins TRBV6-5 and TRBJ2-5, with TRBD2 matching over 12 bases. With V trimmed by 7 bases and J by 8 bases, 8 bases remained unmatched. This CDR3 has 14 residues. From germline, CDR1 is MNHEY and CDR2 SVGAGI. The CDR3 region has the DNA TGTGCCAGCAACCAACTAGCGGGAGGTTCTACCCAGTACTTC. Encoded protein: CASNQLAGGSTQYF.

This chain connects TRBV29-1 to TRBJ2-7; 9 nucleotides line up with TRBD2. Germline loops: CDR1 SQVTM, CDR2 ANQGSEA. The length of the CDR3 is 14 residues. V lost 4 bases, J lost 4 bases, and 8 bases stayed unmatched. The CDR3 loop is CSVVSGSLGYEQYF. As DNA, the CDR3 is TGCAGCGTTGTTAGCGGGAGTCTCGGGTACGAGCAGTACTTC.

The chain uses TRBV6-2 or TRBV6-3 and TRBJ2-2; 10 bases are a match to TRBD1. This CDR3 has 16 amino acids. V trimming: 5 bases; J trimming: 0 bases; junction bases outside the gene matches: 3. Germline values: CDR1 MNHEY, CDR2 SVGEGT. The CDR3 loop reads CASSRGQGSNTGELFF. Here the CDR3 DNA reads TGTGCCAGCAGTAGGGGACAGGGGTCGAACACCGGGGAGCTGTTTTTT.

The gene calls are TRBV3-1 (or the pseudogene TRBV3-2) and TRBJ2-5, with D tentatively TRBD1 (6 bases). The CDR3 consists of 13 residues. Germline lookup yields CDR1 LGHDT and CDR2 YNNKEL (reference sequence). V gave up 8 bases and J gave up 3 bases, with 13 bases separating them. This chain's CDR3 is CASSHEGEETQYF. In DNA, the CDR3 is TGTGCCAGCTCCCACGAGGGGGAAGAGACCCAGTACTTC.

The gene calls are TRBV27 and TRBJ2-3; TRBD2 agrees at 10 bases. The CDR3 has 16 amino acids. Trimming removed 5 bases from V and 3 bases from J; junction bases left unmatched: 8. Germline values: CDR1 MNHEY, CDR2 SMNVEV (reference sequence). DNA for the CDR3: TGTGCCAGCAGTACGCCCAGGACTAGCGGAACAGATACGCAGTATTTT. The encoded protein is CASSTPRTSGTDTQYF.

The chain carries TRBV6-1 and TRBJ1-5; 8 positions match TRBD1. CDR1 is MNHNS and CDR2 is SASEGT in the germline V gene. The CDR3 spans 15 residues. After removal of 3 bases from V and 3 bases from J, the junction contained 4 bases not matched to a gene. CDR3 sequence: CASSEGQAYNQPQHF. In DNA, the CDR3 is TGTGCCAGCAGTGAGGGACAGGCTTACAATCAGCCCCAGCATTTT.

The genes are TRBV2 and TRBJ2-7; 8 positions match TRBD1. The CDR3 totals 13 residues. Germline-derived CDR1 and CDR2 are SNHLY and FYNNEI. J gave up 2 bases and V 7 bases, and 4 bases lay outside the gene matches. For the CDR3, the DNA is TGTGCCAGCAAGGGACAGGAAACCTACGAGCAGTACTTC. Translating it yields CASKGQETYEQYF.

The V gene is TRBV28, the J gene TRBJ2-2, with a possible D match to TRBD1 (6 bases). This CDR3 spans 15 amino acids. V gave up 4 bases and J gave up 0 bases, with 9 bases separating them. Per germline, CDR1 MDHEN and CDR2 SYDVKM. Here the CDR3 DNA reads TGTGCCAGCAGTTCCAGGGGTGCGAACACCGGGGAGCTGTTTTTT. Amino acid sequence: CASSSRGANTGELFF.

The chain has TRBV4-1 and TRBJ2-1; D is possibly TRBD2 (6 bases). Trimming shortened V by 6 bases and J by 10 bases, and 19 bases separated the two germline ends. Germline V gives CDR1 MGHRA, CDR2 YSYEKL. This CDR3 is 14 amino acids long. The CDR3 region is CASREGLSLVEQFF. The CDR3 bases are TGCGCCAGCAGGGAGGGACTTAGTCTTGTGGAGCAGTTCTTC.

The CDR3 DNA is TGTGCCAGCAGTGATTTTCTAGGGACTAGCGGAAACATTCAGTACTTC. Translation gives CASSDFLGTSGNIQYF. V usage is TRBV6-1 and J usage is TRBJ2-4; 11 nucleotides line up with TRBD2. Losses at the gene ends were 3 bases for V and 6 bases for J; bases not matched to a gene: 7. From germline, CDR1 is MNHNS and CDR2 SASEGT. The length of the CDR3 is 16 residues.

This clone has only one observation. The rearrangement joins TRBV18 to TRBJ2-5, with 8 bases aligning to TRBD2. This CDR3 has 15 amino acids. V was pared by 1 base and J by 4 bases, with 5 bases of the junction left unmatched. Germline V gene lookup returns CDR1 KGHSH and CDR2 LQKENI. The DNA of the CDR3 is TGTGCCAGCTCACCACGGGGACTAGGTAGAGAGACCCAGTACTTC. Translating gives CASSPRGLGRETQYF. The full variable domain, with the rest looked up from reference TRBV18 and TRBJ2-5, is NAGVMQNPRHLVRRRGQEARLRCSPMKGHSHVYWYRQLPEEGLKFMVYLQKENIIDESGMPKERFSAEFPKEGPSILRIQQVVRGDSAAYFCASSPRGLGRETQYFGPGTRLLVL.

The CDR3 loop is CASSFTGTVQETQYF. The CDR3 DNA reads as TGTGCCAGCAGCTTTACCGGGACAGTACAAGAGACCCAGTACTTC. The chain uses TRBV7-9 and TRBJ2-5; 7 nucleotides align to TRBD1. The ends lost 3 bases at V and 2 bases at J; junction bases unmatched: 6. This CDR3 region has 15 residues. CDR1 is SEHNR and CDR2 is FQNEAQ in the germline V gene (reference sequence).